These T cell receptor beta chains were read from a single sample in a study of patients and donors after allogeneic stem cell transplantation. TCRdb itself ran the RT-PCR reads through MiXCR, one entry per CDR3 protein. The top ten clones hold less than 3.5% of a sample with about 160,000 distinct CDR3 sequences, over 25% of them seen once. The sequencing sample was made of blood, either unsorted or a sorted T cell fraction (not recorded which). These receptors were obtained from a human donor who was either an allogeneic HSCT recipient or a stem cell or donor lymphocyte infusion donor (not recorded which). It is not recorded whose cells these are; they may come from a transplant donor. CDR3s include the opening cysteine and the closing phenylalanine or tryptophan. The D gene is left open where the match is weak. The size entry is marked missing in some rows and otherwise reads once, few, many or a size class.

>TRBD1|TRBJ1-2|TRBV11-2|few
CASSLDRGRYSYTF
TGTGCCAGCAGCTTAGACAGGGGGCGTTACAGCTACACCTTC
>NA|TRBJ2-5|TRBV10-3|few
CAISDHQGFRETQYF
TGTGCCATCAGTGACCACCAGGGATTCAGGGAGACCCAGTACTTC
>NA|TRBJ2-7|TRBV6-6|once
CASSSTRIRYEQYF
TGTGCCAGCAGTTCAACTAGGATCAGATACGAGCAGTACTTC
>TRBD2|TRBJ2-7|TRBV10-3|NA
CAISQGTSGGYEQYF
TGTGCCATCAGCCAGGGCACTAGCGGGGGGTACGAGCAGTACTTC
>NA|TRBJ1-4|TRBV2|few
CASSEALGRNEKLFF
TGTGCCAGCAGTGAAGCCCTAGGACGGAATGAAAAACTGTTTTTT
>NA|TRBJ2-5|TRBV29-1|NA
CSVRLQETQYF
TGCAGCGTTCGTTTACAAGAGACCCAGTACTTC
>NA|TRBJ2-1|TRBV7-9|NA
CASSLGVSYNEQFF
TGTGCCAGCAGCTTAGGAGTCTCCTACAATGAGCAGTTCTTC
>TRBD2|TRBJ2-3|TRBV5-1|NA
CASRTATSGRADTQYF
TGCGCCAGCCGCACAGCTACTAGCGGGAGGGCAGATACGCAGTATTTT
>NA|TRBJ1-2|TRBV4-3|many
CASSQDRQGGYTF
TGCGCCAGCAGCCAAGATCGGCAGGGAGGCTACACCTTC
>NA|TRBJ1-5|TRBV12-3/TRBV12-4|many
CASSPFVQPQHF
TGTGCCAGCAGTCCTTTTGTCCAGCCCCAGCATTTT
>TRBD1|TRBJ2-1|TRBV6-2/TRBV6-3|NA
CASSTGVYNEQFF
TGTGCCAGCAGCACAGGGGTCTACAATGAGCAGTTCTTC
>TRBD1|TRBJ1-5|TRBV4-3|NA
CASSQDWNRGSYSNQPQHF
TGCGCCAGCAGCCAAGATTGGAACAGGGGATCTTATAGCAATCAGCCCCAGCATTTT
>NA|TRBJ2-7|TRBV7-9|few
CASSLVSSVYEQYF
TGTGCCAGCAGCTTAGTATCTAGCGTCTACGAGCAGTACTTC
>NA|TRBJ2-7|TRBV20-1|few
CSTGTSSQYEQYF
TGCAGTACCGGGACTTCCTCCCAATACGAGCAGTACTTC
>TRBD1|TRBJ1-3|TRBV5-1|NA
CASSPRTRTGSGNTIYF
TGCGCCAGCAGCCCCCGGACAAGGACAGGCTCTGGAAACACCATATATTTT
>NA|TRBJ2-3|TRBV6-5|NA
CASSYSPSRTDTQYF
TGTGCCAGCAGTTACTCGCCTAGCCGCACAGATACGCAGTATTTT
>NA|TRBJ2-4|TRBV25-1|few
CASSAQGGLAKNIQYF
TGTGCCAGCAGTGCACAGGGAGGGCTAGCCAAAAACATTCAGTACTTC
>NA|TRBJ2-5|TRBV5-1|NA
CASSFTWTQETQYF
TGCGCCAGCAGCTTTACCTGGACACAAGAGACCCAGTACTTC
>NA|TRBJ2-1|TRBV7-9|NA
CASSLASVGEQFF
TGTGCCAGCAGCTTAGCGTCCGTCGGTGAGCAGTTCTTC
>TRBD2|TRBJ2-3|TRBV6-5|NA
CASSYGGARTSAYTDTQYF
TGTGCCAGCAGTTACGGGGGCGCCCGGACTAGCGCCTACACAGATACGCAGTATTTT
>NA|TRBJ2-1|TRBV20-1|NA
CSAVRDSLSYNEQFF
TGCAGTGCCGTCCGGGACTCCCTTTCCTACAATGAGCAGTTCTTC
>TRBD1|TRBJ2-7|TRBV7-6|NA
CASSSGTGHEQYF
TGTGCCAGCAGCTCCGGGACAGGGCACGAGCAGTACTTC
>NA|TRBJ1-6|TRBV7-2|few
CASSPSPYVLRRNSPLHF
TGTGCCAGCAGCCCCTCCCCCTACGTCCTCAGGCGTAATTCACCCCTCCACTTT
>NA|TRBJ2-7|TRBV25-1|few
CASSGAWGPQSSYEQYF
TGTGCCAGCAGTGGAGCATGGGGGCCCCAGAGCTCCTACGAGCAGTACTTC
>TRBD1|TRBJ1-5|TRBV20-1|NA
CSARGDRGSQPQHF
TGCAGTGCTAGGGGGGACAGGGGATCGCAGCCCCAGCATTTT
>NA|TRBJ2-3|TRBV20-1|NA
CSATGATDTQYF
TGCAGTGCTACCGGGGCCACAGATACGCAGTATTTT
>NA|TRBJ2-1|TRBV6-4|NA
CASSEWTTSYNEQFF
TGTGCCAGCAGTGAATGGACTACCTCCTACAATGAGCAGTTCTTC
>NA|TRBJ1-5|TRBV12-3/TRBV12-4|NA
CASSSSRGLHQPQHF
TGTGCCAGCAGTTCTTCCAGAGGGCTCCATCAGCCCCAGCATTTT
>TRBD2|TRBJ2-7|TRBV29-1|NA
CSATGTSYEQYF
TGCAGCGCCACCGGGACTAGCTACGAGCAGTACTTC
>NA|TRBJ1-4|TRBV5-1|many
CASSEGNEKLFF
TGCGCCAGCAGCGAGGGGAATGAAAAACTGTTTTTT
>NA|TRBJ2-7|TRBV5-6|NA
CASSLGSHEQYF
TGTGCCAGCAGCTTGGGGTCGCACGAGCAGTACTTC
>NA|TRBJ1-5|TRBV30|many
CAWSRTGGSNQPQHF
TGTGCCTGGAGCCGGACGGGGGGCAGCAATCAGCCCCAGCATTTT
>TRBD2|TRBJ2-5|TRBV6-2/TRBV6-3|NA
CASRLAGSVAQYF
TGTGCCAGCCGTCTAGCGGGGTCAGTGGCCCAGTACTTC
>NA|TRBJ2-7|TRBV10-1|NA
CASSPKGSGEQYF
TGCGCCAGCAGTCCTAAAGGGTCGGGCGAGCAGTACTTC
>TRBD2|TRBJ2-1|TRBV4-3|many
CASSQDRLADSYNEQFF
TGCGCCAGCAGCCAAGATAGACTAGCGGACTCCTACAATGAGCAGTTCTTC
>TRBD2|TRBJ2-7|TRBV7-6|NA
CASSSQALAGVTYEQYF
TGTGCCAGCAGCTCTCAGGCCCTAGCGGGAGTTACCTACGAGCAGTACTTC
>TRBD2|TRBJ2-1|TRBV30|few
CAWSRLAGAPLKFF
TGTGCCTGGAGTAGACTAGCGGGAGCCCCTTTGAAGTTCTTC
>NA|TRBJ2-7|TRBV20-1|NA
CSALHKTLAYEQYF
TGCAGTGCCCTACATAAGACCCTCGCCTACGAGCAGTACTTC
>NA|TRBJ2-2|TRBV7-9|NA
CASSGSLGAGELFF
TGTGCCAGCAGCGGCAGTCTGGGGGCCGGGGAGCTGTTTTTT
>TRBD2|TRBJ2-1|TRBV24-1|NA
CATSDFIAGVYNEQFF
TGTGCCACCAGTGATTTTATAGCGGGAGTTTACAATGAGCAGTTCTTC
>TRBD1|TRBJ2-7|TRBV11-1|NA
CASSLRQGLEQYF
TGTGCCAGCAGCCTCCGACAGGGTCTCGAGCAGTACTTC
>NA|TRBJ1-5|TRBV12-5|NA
CASGRGQSTSNQPQHF
TGTGCTAGTGGTCGAGGACAGTCCACTAGCAATCAGCCCCAGCATTTT
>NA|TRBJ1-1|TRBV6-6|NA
CASSSQGSREAFF
TGTGCCAGCAGTTCACAGGGATCGCGTGAAGCTTTCTTT
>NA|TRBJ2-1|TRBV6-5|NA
CASSETTSMNNEQFF
TGTGCCAGCAGTGAAACTACCTCTATGAACAATGAGCAGTTCTTC
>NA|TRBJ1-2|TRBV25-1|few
CASRPNTGRDLSGYTF
TGTGCCAGCAGACCAAACACAGGGCGCGACTTGAGCGGCTACACCTTC